Only a few counts were recorded for the clone carrying this TCR beta chain. Its target is not known. These data come from a study of T cell repertoires in cytomegalovirus infection. About the research overall: CMV infection and matching HLA type were both indicated by public TCR beta signatures. Study results and limitations: Frequencies of public TCR beta families were cumulated, and this identified carriers of CMV plus the relevant HLA.

MiXCR was run by TCRdb on the reads, yielding one entry per CDR3 protein. The repertoire holds a few hundred thousand distinct CDR3 sequences, with 15% to 20% as singletons. The CDR3 consists of 15 residues. V lost 5 bases to trimming and J lost 5 bases, with 16 bases between them. Looked up from germline, CDR1 is SGHNT and CDR2 is YENEEA. Input material: CD8+ T cells from PBMCs. The TCR sequence derives from a human donor in good health (CMV status not recorded). Some clones in this sample may be carry-over from other donors' samples. The rearrangement links TRBV11-3 to TRBJ2-1; D possibly corresponds to TRBD2 (7 bases). In DNA form, the CDR3 reads TGTGCCAGCAGCCCCCTTGGGGGGGCTAACAATGAGCAGTTCTTC. It yields the protein CASSPLGGANNEQFF.